Reported below is one TCR beta chain. Its antigen remains unidentified. Expressed TCRB transcripts were sequenced because the isolated RNA had all been reverse transcribed beforehand. Generated by immunoSEQ multiplex PCR, the TCRdb table keeps only in-frame clones and is missing some. Of around 41,000 clones listed, around 63% are singletons. This entry is derived from a study of beta chain features in type 1 diabetes. Study findings and constraints: Type 1 diabetes patients had moderately but significantly shorter TCRB CDR3s in all four CD4+ subsets.

The CDR3 loop spans 11 amino acids. Germline lookup yields CDR1 MGHDK and CDR2 SYGVNS. V gave up 4 bases and J gave up 5 bases, with 5 bases separating them. The chain couples TRBV25-1 to TRBJ1-2; D not certain. Sequenced: Tregs from blood. The source of this sequence is a young man with type 1 diabetes. Some clones in this sample may be carry-over from other donors' samples. As DNA, the CDR3 is TGTGCCAGCAGTGCGGGGTATGGCTACACCTTC. Encoded protein: CASSAGYGYTF.